Below, one TCR beta chain is given with its context. The identical CDR3 is also encoded by other nucleotide sequences in the sample. The CDR3 is 11 residues long. V was pared by 5 bases and J by 3 bases, with 5 bases between. In germline, CDR1 is SEHNR, CDR2 FQNEAQ (reference sequence). In the original workflow: After removing out-of-frame reads, 2,204,828 distinct TCRbeta sequences remained. TCRdb's copy holds only in-frame clones and misses some; the assay was immunoSEQ multiplex PCR. The V and J calls and clone size are taken from that table; D and trimming were inferred from the DNA. The sample carries roughly 50,000 clones, approximately 77% recorded once. This specimen comes from a study of memory CD4+ T cells and cytomegalovirus serostatus. Single viable CD3+CD4+CD8-CD45RO+ cells were sorted as the memory CD4+ T cells. Donors' CMV status reflects serum IgG against pp150, pp28, p38, p52.

The source is an adult in good health and CMV-seronegative. Some clones in this sample may be carry-over from other donors' samples. Sample: memory CD4+ T cells from blood. V is TRBV7-9 and J is TRBJ2-7, with unresolved D. CDR3 region: CASSKGYEQYF. The CDR3 DNA sequence: TGTGCCAGCAGCAAGGGCTACGAGCAGTACTTC.